This T cell receptor beta chain was recovered during a study of shared clonotypes between healthy human individuals. Study-level results: Larger estimated richness was generally seen in naive subsets than in memory subsets. With four donors compared, around 4.7% of naive CD4 clonotypes were shared.

Sorted-subset replicate PCRs used roughly 210 ng of genomic DNA. This amount corresponded to about 30,000 T cell genomes. Per the authors' pipeline: From ImmunoSEQ came sequences covering only the junction and carrying no quality scores, so filtering differed. This table comes from immunoSEQ multiplex PCR, and its TCRdb copy is limited to in-frame clones, with some not included. The V and J calls and clone size were taken over from that table, and D and trimming were inferred from the DNA. The table includes more than 2 million clones, 90% to 95% detected once. Only one count was recorded for this clone. The antigen remains undetermined. What was sequenced was naive CD4+ T cells sorted from blood. Regarding subset: CD45RA+ positively selected. The sequence was obtained from a man aged 18-30 years in good health.

The CDR3 DNA sequence: TGTGCCATCAAAGGAGGGACAGGCCCTACCTACGAGCAGTACTTC. Translation: CAIKGGTGPTYEQYF. The rearrangement links TRBV10-3 to TRBJ2-5; 8 bases are a match to TRBD1. The DNA end favors TRBJ2-7, so the J call may be wrong. The V gene's germline CDR1 is ENHRY and CDR2 SYGVKD. The CDR3 consists of 15 residues.